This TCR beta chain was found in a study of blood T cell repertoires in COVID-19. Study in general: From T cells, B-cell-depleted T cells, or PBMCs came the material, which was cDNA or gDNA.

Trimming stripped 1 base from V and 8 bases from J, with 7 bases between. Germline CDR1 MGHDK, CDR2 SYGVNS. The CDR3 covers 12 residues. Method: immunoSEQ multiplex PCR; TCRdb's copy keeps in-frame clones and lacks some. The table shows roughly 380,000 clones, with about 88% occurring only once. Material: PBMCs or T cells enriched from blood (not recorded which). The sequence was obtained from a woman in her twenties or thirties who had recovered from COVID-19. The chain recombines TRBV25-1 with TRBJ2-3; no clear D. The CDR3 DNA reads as TGTGCCAGCAGTGAATCCCCGTTTACGCAGTATTTT. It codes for CASSESPFTQYF. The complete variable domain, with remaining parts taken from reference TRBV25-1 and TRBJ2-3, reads EADIYQTPRYLVIGTGKKITLECSQTMGHDKMYWYQQDPGMELHLIHYSYGVNSTEKGDLSSESTVSRIRTEHFPLTLESARPSHTSQYLCASSESPFTQYFGPGTRLTVL.